This note documents a single T cell receptor (beta chain) sequence. Antigen unknown. This specimen comes from a study of cytomegalovirus exposure and HLA in healthy donors. Findings and caveats of the study: Reportedly, HLA-A and HLA-B alleles of most subjects were accurately predicted from TCR beta. Later analysis associated a missense DCLRE1C variant with TCR beta V- and J-gene trimming. Cytomegalovirus status was reportedly diagnosed by the classifier with high sensitivity and specificity. The Asian-associated ancestry cluster reportedly had fewer N-insertions than the approximately 670-donor mean in a later analysis.

The CDR3 length is 17 residues. J gave up 6 bases and V 4 bases, and 18 bases lay outside the gene matches. Germline CDR1 and CDR2: SGHKS and YYEKEE (reference sequence). Amplification used 60 Vbeta primers and 13 Jbeta primers. Generated by immunoSEQ multiplex PCR, the TCRdb table keeps only in-frame clones and is missing some. The repertoire holds more than 140,000 clones, with over 75% as singletons. The V gene is TRBV5-5, the J gene TRBJ2-7; TRBD2 matches at 8 bases. This receptor was taken from a man younger than 45 in good health and CMV-seropositive. Sequences were obtained from PBMCs. CDR3 DNA: TGTGCCAGCAGCCCACTTGCGGGAGGCCCTTCAAAGGGCGAGCAGTACTTC. Its translation: CASSPLAGGPSKGEQYF.